The T cell receptor beta chain under discussion was sequenced for a study of cytomegalovirus exposure and HLA in healthy donors. Whole-study results and caveats: Owing to their indistinguishability, certain V segments, notably TRBV6-2 and TRBV6-3, were excluded. Presence/absence comparisons presumed near-even sequencing depth among donors. The productive fraction for most TCR beta V segments was about 87% or about 30% in an earlier analysis.

The V gene lost 5 bases and the J gene lost 8 bases, with 15 bases spanning the gap. Germline loops: CDR1 MNHEY, CDR2 SVGAGI. The CDR3 has 13 amino acids. Primers included in the PCR were 60 Vbeta and 13 Jbeta primers. As handled by the study authors: An analysis performed later counted about 80 million unique TCR beta chains (approximately 11 million of them shared). Method: immunoSEQ multiplex PCR; TCRdb's copy keeps in-frame clones and lacks some. The V and J calls and the clone size are those of that table, but D and trimming were determined from the DNA. Among about 180,000 clones listed, approximately 80% were seen once. In regard to this clone: The antigen is undetermined.

The sequence was collected from a girl aged 2-9 years in good health and CMV-seropositive. The chain is built from TRBV6-5 and TRBJ1-1; D perhaps matches TRBD1 (6 bases). Input material: PBMCs. CDR3 protein: CASSERGRPEAFF. The CDR3 DNA reads TGTGCCAGCAGTGAGCGGGGGCGACCAGAAGCTTTCTTT.